The 14 T cell receptor beta chains below were found in one sample sequenced in a study of blood T cell repertoires in COVID-19. The repertoire was sequenced with immunoSEQ multiplex PCR; TCRdb's copy has only in-frame clones and lacks some. The sample has 150,000 to 200,000 clones, around 88% seen once. Sequences were obtained from peripheral blood. These receptors originate from a human donor in a cohort sampled during active COVID-19.

In this sample, this clone turned up a few times. V usage is TRBV3-1 (or the pseudogene TRBV3-2) and J usage is TRBJ1-1; 11 bases align to TRBD1. Germline V gene lookup returns CDR1 LGHDT and CDR2 YNNKEL (reference sequence). V was clipped by 3 bases and J by 3 bases; unmatched bases: 0. The CDR3 is made up of 14 amino acids. The chain's CDR3 is CASSQGQGDTEAFF. CDR3 DNA sequence: TGTGCCAGCAGCCAGGGACAGGGGGACACTGAAGCTTTCTTT.

V and J are TRBV7-8 and TRBJ1-4; 8 nucleotides match TRBD1. In germline, CDR1 is SGHVS, CDR2 FQNEAQ. The length of the CDR3 is 15 residues. J was trimmed by 8 bases and V by 6 bases; bases with no gene match: 11. The CDR3 DNA is TGTGCCAGCAGGGAGGCAGGGGGCGAGAGGGAAAAACTGTTTTTT. Protein: CASREAGGEREKLFF.

DNA of the CDR3: TGTGCCAGCAGCTCGACAGGTTCTGGAAACACCATATATTTT. Its protein is CASSSTGSGNTIYF. The chain couples TRBV7-9 to TRBJ1-3; D is perhaps TRBD1 (6 bases). Trimming took 4 bases from V and 1 from J, leaving 8 bases between them. There are 14 residues in the CDR3. CDR1 is SEHNR, CDR2 FQNEAQ, per germline (reference sequence).

The J gene is TRBJ1-5, the V gene TRBV7-8, with a weak D call TRBD1 (5 bases). This CDR3 has 16 residues. Per the germline V gene, CDR1 is SGHVS and CDR2 is FQNEAQ. Trimming removed 2 bases at V and 1 base at J, with 12 bases between. The CDR3 loop is CASSLYGGGSNQPQHF. DNA of the CDR3: TGTGCCAGCAGCTTATACGGGGGAGGCAGCAATCAGCCCCAGCATTTT.

The V and J genes are TRBV3-1 (or the pseudogene TRBV3-2) and TRBJ2-7, with D unresolved. CDR3 length: 14 residues. Germline V gene sequence: CDR1 LGHDT, CDR2 YNNKEL (reference sequence). Deletions cut 1 base from V and 4 bases from J, with 11 bases between. This CDR3 reads CASSQVQASYEQYF. DNA for the CDR3: TGTGCCAGCAGCCAAGTTCAGGCTTCGTACGAGCAGTACTTC.

V is TRBV6-5 and J is TRBJ2-7; 10 nucleotides agree with TRBD1. Germline V lookup: CDR1 MNHEY, CDR2 SVGAGI. J gave up 3 bases and V 0 bases, and 5 bases lay outside the gene matches. This CDR3 contains 16 residues. CDR3 in amino acids: CASSYSRDRGDYEQYF. The CDR3 DNA sequence: TGTGCCAGCAGTTACTCCCGGGACAGGGGCGACTACGAGCAGTACTTC.

This clone appeared a few times. Within the sample, other DNA sequences also encode this same CDR3. The chain has TRBV19 and TRBJ1-1; TRBD1 is a possible D gene (5 bases). In germline, CDR1 is LNHDA, CDR2 SQIVND (reference sequence). The CDR3 extends over 13 amino acids. Trimming left V 4 bases short and J 2 bases short, with 8 bases between. This chain's CDR3 is CASSTTENTEAFF. Here the CDR3 DNA reads TGTGCCAGTAGTACGACAGAAAACACTGAAGCTTTCTTT. The full variable domain, with the rest looked up from reference TRBV19 and TRBJ1-1, is DGGITQSPKYLFRKEGQNVTLSCEQNLNHDAMYWYRQDPGQGLRLIYYSQIVNDFQKGDIAEGYSVSREKKESFPLTVTSAQKNPTAFYLCASSTTENTEAFFGQGTRLTVV.

The rearrangement links TRBV5-6 to TRBJ2-7; D is unresolved. From germline, CDR1 is SGHDT and CDR2 YYEEEE. The length of the CDR3 is 11 residues. The V end was cut by 0 bases, the J end by 5 bases, with 3 bases between. CDR3 nucleotides: TGTGCCAGCAGCTTGGTCAACGAGCAGTACTTC. It is translated as CASSLVNEQYF.

This clone was counted once. The gene calls are TRBV19 and TRBJ1-6; a possible D gene is TRBD1 (5 bases). The V end lost 11 bases, the J end lost 1 base, and 18 bases lay between the germline ends. The CDR3 is 16 residues long. Germline CDR1 LNHDA, CDR2 SQIVND (reference sequence). The CDR3 is CASSRGRGSYNSPLHF. The CDR3 nucleotides read TGTGCCTCAAGCCGGGGGAGGGGATCCTATAATTCACCCCTCCACTTT.

The rearrangement links TRBV3-1 (or the pseudogene TRBV3-2) to TRBJ1-6; 10 bases map to TRBD1. From germline, CDR1 is LGHDT and CDR2 YNNKEL (reference sequence). This CDR3 contains 16 residues. V dropped 5 bases and J dropped 6; count of bases not matched to a gene: 7. CDR3 region: CASSAMDRGTNSPLHF. CDR3 nucleotide sequence: TGTGCCAGCAGCGCTATGGACAGGGGGACTAATTCACCCCTCCACTTT.

The chain links TRBV6-5 to TRBJ1-2; D is unresolved. Trimming took off 0 bases at V and 8 bases at J, with 19 bases between the two ends. The germline V gene encodes CDR1 MNHEY and CDR2 SVGAGI. The CDR3 loop spans 16 amino acids. CDR3 DNA sequence: TGTGCCAGCAGTTACTCGAAGGCGGAGGGCCAGAGGGGCTACACCTTC. Encoded protein: CASSYSKAEGQRGYTF.

This rearrangement joins TRBV10-3 to TRBJ1-5; 7 bases line up with TRBD1. Germline CDR1 and CDR2: ENHRY and SYGVKD. With V trimmed by 4 bases and J by 4 bases, 10 bases remained unmatched. The CDR3 consists of 16 residues. CDR3 DNA sequence: TGTGCCATCAGTGTGGCGAGGGCAGGGGGGAATCAGCCCCAGCATTTT. As protein: CAISVARAGGNQPQHF.

The chain is built from TRBV7-5 and TRBJ1-6; the table's D call, TRBD1, has no DNA check behind it. TRBV7-5 is assigned pseudogene status. The CDR3 contains 15 residues. The CDR3 DNA follows: TGTGCCAGAAGCCTTCCCGACAGCTATAATTCACCCCTCCACTTT. Protein sequence: CARSLPDSYNSPLHF.

The chain recombines TRBV2 with TRBJ1-2; 8 bases are a match to TRBD1. CDR1 is SNHLY and CDR2 is FYNNEI in the germline V gene. The V gene end was trimmed by 4 bases and the J gene end by 6 bases; junction bases not matched to a gene: 10. The CDR3 length is 15 residues. As DNA, the CDR3 is TGTGCCAGCAGTGCTGGACAGGGCCGCTTCGATGGCTACACCTTC. Amino acids: CASSAGQGRFDGYTF.